The clone carrying this TCR beta chain has only one observation. This record comes from a study of cytomegalovirus exposure and HLA in healthy donors. Germline CDR1 SGHNT, CDR2 YYREEE (reference sequence). J gave up 10 bases and V 4 bases, and 11 bases lay outside the gene matches. The CDR3 consists of 16 residues. Primers: 60 Vbeta forward and 13 Jbeta reverse. Data came from immunoSEQ multiplex PCR; TCRdb stores just in-frame clones and leaves some out. The sample contains 150,000 to 200,000 clones, over 70% of which appear only once. Sequenced material: PBMCs. J is TRBJ2-1 and V is TRBV5-4, with 13 positions matching TRBD2. This sequence originates from a woman aged 35 to 49 in good health and CMV-seropositive. The CDR3 DNA is TGTGCCAGCAGCCGCCCTCCAGGGACTAGCGGGACAGAGCAGTTCTTC. This encodes CASSRPPGTSGTEQFF.